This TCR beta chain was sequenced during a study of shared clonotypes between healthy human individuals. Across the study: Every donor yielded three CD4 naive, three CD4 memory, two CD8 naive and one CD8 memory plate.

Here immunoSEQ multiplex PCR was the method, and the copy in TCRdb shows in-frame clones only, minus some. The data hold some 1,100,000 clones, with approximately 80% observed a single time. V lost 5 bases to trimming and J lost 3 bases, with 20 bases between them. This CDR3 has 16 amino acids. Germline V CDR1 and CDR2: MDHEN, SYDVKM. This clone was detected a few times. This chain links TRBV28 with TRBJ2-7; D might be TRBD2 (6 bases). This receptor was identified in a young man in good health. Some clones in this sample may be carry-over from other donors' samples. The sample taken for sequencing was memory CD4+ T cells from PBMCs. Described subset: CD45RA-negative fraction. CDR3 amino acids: CASSPSPPGGLYEQYF. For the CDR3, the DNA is TGTGCCAGCAGTCCAAGTCCCCCCGGGGGTCTCTACGAGCAGTACTTC.